The rows below give T cell receptor beta chains drawn from one sample of a study of blood T cell repertoires in COVID-19. Produced via immunoSEQ multiplex PCR; TCRdb's table is partial and in-frame only. The sample contains about 50,000 clones, around four fifths of which appear only once. Sequenced input: peripheral blood. Receptor source: a man between 65 and 79 years old with active COVID-19. Each CDR3 is given with its conserved first and last residue. A D gene is named only where the DNA matches it firmly. The size of a clone is reported for some rows only, either as once, few or many, or as a class for expanded clones.

D gene	V gene	J gene	clone size	CDR3 DNA	CDR3 protein
TRBD1	TRBV5-4	TRBJ1-1	-	TGTGCCAGCAGCCGGGACAGGGCAAACACTGAAGCTTTCTTT	CASSRDRANTEAFF
TRBD1	TRBV6-1	TRBJ2-3	few	TGTGCCAGCAGTGGCCTATACAGGGGAGACACAGATACGCAGTATTTT	CASSGLYRGDTDTQYF
TRBD1	TRBV9	TRBJ1-2	-	TGTGCCAGCAGCACTCCGGGACAGGGGGCTGATATCTATGGCTACACCTTC	CASSTPGQGADIYGYTF
-	TRBV28	TRBJ2-7	-	TGTGCCAGCGCTTTGCGGGACCTCTCCTACGAGCAGTACTTC	CASALRDLSYEQYF
-	TRBV3-1/TRBV3-2	TRBJ2-3	once	TGTGCCAGCAGGGGTACAGGGACCCGCACAGATACGCAGTATTTT	CASRGTGTRTDTQYF
-	TRBV6-5	TRBJ2-2	-	TGTGCCAGCAGTTCCCGGACATTCCGGAACACCGGGGAGCTGTTTTTT	CASSSRTFRNTGELFF
-	TRBV5-4	TRBJ2-1	once	TGTGCCAGCAGCTGGATCCGAGGAAGCAATGAGCAGTTCTTC	CASSWIRGSNEQFF
TRBD1	TRBV18	TRBJ2-7	-	TGTGCCAGCTCACCTTCACAGGGGGTAAGGGACGAGCAGTACTTC	CASSPSQGVRDEQYF
TRBD1	TRBV19	TRBJ1-5	-	TGTGCCAGTACCCAGGGGGGACAGGGATCAGGTCAGCCCCAGCATTTT	CASTQGGQGSGQPQHF
TRBD1	TRBV10-3	TRBJ2-5	-	TGTGCCATCAGTGAGCGGGGGACAGGACAAGAGACCCAGTACTTC	CAISERGTGQETQYF
TRBD2	TRBV7-3	TRBJ2-1	-	TGTGCCAGCAGCTTATATGGGAGGGAGGGCGGAAAGAATGAGCAGTTCTTC	CASSLYGREGGKNEQFF
TRBD2	TRBV5-1	TRBJ2-5	-	TGCGCCAGCAGCCGCGGTTTGACTAGCGGGGGCCGGGCGGGTGAGACCCAGTACTTC	CASSRGLTSGGRAGETQYF
TRBD2	TRBV4-1	TRBJ2-2	few	TGCGCCAGCAGCCAAGCTAGCGGGGGGGCCATCGGGGAGCTGTTTTTT	CASSQASGGAIGELFF
-	TRBV7-3	TRBJ2-5	-	TGTGCCAGCAGCTTATCGGCGGGACAAGAGACCCAGTACTTC	CASSLSAGQETQYF
TRBD1	TRBV7-9	TRBJ2-3	-	TGTGCCAGCAGCTCAACAGGGGGCGATGCGTCAGATACGCAGTATTTT	CASSSTGGDASDTQYF
-	TRBV5-6	TRBJ1-2	-	TGTGCCAGCAGCTTGGCGGCGGCGTCTAACTATGGCTACACCTTC	CASSLAAASNYGYTF
TRBD1	TRBV29-1	TRBJ2-7	once	TGCAGCGTTCGGGGACAGATCTACGAGCAGTACTTC	CSVRGQIYEQYF
-	TRBV5-4	TRBJ2-7	-	TGTGCCAGCAGCTCCCTCGCAGGCCCCCGGGAGCAGTACTTC	CASSSLAGPREQYF
-	TRBV5-6	TRBJ1-1	-	TGTGCCAGCAGAACCAGGGCCGCCGAAGCTTTCTTT	CASRTRAAEAFF
-	TRBV4-1	TRBJ1-3	few	TGCGCCAGCAGCCAAGTTCGGGGGGGAAACACCATATATTTT	CASSQVRGGNTIYF
-	TRBV15	TRBJ2-7	-	TGTGCCACCAGCAGAGATCCCCGGTACGAGCAGTACTTC	CATSRDPRYEQYF
TRBD2	TRBV4-3	TRBJ2-1	-	TGCGCCAGCAGCCGACGACTAGCGGGGGGGCCGTATGAGCAGTTCTTC	CASSRRLAGGPYEQFF
-	TRBV6-5	TRBJ2-7	few	TGTGCCAGCAGTTACCAACGGGGCAGGGGCTACGAGCAGTACTTC	CASSYQRGRGYEQYF
TRBD1	TRBV19	TRBJ1-5	once	TGTGCCAGTAGGGACAGGGGGGATCAGCCCCAGCATTTT	CASRDRGDQPQHF
TRBD2	TRBV9	TRBJ2-1	once	TGTGCCAGCAGCTTTACTAGCGGGGGGCTGGGGCATGAGCAGTTCTTC	CASSFTSGGLGHEQFF
-	TRBV30	TRBJ1-6	-	TGTGCCTGGAAGGAGGTACATCTTTCACCCCTCCACTTT	CAWKEVHLSPLHF
TRBD1	TRBV19	TRBJ1-5	-	TGTGCCAGTACGGACAGGGAGAGGGATCAGCCCCAGCATTTT	CASTDRERDQPQHF